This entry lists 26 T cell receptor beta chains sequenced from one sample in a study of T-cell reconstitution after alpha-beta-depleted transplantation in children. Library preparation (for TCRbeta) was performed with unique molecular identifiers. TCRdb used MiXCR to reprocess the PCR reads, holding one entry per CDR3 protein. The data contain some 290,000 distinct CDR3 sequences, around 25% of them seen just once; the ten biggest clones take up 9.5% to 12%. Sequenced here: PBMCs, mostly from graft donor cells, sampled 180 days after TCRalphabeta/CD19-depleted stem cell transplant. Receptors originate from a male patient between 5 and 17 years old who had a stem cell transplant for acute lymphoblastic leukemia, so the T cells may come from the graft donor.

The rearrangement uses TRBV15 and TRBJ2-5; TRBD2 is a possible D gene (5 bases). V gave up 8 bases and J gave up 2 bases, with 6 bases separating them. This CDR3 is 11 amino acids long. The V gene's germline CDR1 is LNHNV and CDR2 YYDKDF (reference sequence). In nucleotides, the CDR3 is TGTGCCACCGAGGGACAAGAGACCCAGTACTTC. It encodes CATEGQETQYF.

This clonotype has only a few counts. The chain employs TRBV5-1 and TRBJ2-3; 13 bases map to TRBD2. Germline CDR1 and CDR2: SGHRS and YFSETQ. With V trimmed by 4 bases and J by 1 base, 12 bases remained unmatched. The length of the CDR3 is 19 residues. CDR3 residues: CASSLTSGRPLRGTDTQYF. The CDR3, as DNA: TGCGCCAGCAGCCTGACTAGCGGGAGGCCCTTAAGGGGCACAGATACGCAGTATTTT.

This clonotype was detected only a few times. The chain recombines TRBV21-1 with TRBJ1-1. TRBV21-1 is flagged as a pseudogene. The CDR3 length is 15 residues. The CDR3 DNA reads TGTGCCAGCAGCAAATACTCCGTCCTATGGGCTGAAGCTTTCTTT. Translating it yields CASSKYSVLWAEAFF.

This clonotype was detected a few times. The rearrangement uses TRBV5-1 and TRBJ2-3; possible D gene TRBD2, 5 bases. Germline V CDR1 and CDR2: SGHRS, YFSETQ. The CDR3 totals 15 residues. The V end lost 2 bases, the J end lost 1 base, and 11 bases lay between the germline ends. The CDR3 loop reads CASSFRGFRTDTQYF. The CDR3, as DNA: TGCGCCAGCAGCTTCAGAGGGTTCCGCACAGATACGCAGTATTTT.

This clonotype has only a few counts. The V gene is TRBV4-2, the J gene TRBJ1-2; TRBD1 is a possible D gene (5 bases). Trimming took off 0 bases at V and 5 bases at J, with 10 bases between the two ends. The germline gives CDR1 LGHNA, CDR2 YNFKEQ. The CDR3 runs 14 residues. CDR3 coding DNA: TGTGCCAGCAGCCAAGATTTGTGGGGGTATGGCTACACCTTC. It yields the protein CASSQDLWGYGYTF.

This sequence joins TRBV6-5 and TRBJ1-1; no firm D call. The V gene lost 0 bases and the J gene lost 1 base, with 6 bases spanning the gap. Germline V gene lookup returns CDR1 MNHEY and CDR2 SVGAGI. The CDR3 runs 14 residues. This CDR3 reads CASSYSTKNTEAFF. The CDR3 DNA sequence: TGTGCCAGCAGTTACTCGACCAAGAACACTGAAGCTTTCTTT.

Written as DNA, the CDR3 is TGTGCCAGCAGCTTAGGACAGAACCACGAGCAGTACTTC. Translated, it gives CASSLGQNHEQYF. V and J are TRBV11-2 and TRBJ2-7; D possibly corresponds to TRBD1 (5 bases). There are 13 residues in the CDR3. Germline V CDR1 and CDR2: SGHAT, FQNNGV. Trimming took off 1 base at V and 5 bases at J, with 9 bases between the two ends. The variable domain in full, with the rest retrieved from reference TRBV11-2 and TRBJ2-7, is EAGVAQSPRYKIIEKRQSVAFWCNPISGHATLYWYQQILGQGPKLLIQFQNNGVVDDSQLPKDRFSAERLKGVDSTLKIQPAKLEDSAVYLCASSLGQNHEQYFGPGTRLTVT.

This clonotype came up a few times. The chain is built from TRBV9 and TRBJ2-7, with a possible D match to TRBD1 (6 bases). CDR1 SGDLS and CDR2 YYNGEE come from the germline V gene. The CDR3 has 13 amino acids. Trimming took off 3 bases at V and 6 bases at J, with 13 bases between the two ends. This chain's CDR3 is CASSGGQSPEQYF. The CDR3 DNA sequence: TGTGCCAGCAGCGGCGGACAGAGCCCCGAGCAGTACTTC.

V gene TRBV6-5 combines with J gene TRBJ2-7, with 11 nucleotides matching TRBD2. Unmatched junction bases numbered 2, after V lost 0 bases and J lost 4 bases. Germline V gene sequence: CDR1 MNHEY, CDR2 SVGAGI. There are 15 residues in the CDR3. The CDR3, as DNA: TGTGCCAGCAGTTACTCTCGACTAGCGGGATACGAGCAGTACTTC. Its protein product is CASSYSRLAGYEQYF.

The CDR3 sequence is CASSEGWGAQETQYF. CDR3 DNA sequence: TGTGCCAGCAGTGAGGGGTGGGGGGCCCAAGAGACCCAGTACTTC. The V call is TRBV6-1, the J call TRBJ2-5; D could derive from TRBD1 or TRBD2 (6 bases each). Germline CDR1 and CDR2: MNHNS and SASEGT. CDR3 size: 15 residues. V was shortened by 3 bases and J by 1 base, with 12 bases between the two germline ends.

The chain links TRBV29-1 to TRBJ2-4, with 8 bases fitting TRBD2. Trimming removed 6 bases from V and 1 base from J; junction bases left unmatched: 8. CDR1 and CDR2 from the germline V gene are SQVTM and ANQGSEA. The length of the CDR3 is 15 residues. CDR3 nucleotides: TGCAGCGTCCCCGGGGGGACTAGGGCCAAAAACATTCAGTACTTC. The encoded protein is CSVPGGTRAKNIQYF.

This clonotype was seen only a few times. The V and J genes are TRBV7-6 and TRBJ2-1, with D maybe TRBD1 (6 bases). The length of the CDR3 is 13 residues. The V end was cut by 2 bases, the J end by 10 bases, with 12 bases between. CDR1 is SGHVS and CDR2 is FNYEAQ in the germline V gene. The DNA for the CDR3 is TGTGCCAGCAGCTTACTGGGGGCAGGGGAGCAGTTCTTC. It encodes CASSLLGAGEQFF.

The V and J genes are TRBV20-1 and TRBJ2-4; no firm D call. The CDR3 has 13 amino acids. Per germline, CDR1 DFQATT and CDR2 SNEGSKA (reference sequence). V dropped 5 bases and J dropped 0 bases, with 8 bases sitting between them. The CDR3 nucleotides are TGCAGTGCTCGCCGCCTAGCCAAAAACATTCAGTACTTC. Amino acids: CSARRLAKNIQYF.

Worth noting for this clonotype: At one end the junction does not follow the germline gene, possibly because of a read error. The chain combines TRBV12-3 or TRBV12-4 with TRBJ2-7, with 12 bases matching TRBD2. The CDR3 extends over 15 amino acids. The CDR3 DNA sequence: TGTGCCATCAGTTTGACTAGCGGGAGAGGCTACGAGCAGTACTTC. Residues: CAISLTSGRGYEQYF.

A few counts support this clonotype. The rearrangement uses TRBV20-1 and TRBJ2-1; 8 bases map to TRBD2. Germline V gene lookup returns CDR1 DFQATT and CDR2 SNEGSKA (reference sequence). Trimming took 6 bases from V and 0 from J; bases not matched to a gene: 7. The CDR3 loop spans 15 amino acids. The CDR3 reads CSAPKAGDSYNEQFF. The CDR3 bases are TGCAGTGCCCCGAAAGCGGGGGACTCCTACAATGAGCAGTTCTTC.

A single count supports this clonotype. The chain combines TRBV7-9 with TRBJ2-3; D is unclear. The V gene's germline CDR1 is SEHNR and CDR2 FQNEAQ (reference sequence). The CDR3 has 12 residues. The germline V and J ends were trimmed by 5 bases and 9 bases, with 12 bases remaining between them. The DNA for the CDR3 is TGTGCCAGCAGCCTGAACGTGGCAACGCAGTATTTT. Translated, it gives CASSLNVATQYF. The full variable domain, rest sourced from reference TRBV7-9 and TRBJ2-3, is DTGVSQNPRHKITKRGQNVTFRCDPISEHNRLYWYRQTLGQGPEFLTYFQNEAQLEKSRLLSDRFSAERPKGSFSTLEIQRTEQGDSAMYLCASSLNVATQYFGPGTRLTVL.

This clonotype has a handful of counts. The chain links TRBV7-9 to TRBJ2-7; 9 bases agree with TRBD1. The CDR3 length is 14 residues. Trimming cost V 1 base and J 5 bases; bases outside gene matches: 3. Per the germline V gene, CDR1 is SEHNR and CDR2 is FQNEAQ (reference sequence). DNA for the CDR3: TGTGCCAGCAGCTTAGGGACAGGGGCCAACGAGCAGTACTTC. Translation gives CASSLGTGANEQYF.

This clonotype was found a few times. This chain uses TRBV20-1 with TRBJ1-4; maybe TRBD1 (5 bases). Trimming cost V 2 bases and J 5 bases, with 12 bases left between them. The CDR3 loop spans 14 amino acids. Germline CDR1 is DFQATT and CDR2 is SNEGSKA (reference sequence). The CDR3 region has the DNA TGCAGTGCTAGATTTAGGAGGGGAAATGAAAAACTGTTTTTT. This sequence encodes CSARFRRGNEKLFF.

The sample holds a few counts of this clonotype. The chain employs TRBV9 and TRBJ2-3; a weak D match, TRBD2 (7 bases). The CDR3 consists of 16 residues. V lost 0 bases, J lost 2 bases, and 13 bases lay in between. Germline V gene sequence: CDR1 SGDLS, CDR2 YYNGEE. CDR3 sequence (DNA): TGTGCCAGCAGCGTAGGACGGGGGGCTTTCACAGATACGCAGTATTTT. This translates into CASSVGRGAFTDTQYF.

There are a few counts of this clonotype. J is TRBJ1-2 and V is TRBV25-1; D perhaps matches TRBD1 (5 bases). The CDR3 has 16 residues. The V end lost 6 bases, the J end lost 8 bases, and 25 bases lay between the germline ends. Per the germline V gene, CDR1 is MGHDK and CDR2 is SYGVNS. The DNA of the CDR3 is TGTGCCAGCAGGATGGGAGGGATTGGGGCCCTGGGGGGCTACACCTTC. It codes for CASRMGGIGALGGYTF.

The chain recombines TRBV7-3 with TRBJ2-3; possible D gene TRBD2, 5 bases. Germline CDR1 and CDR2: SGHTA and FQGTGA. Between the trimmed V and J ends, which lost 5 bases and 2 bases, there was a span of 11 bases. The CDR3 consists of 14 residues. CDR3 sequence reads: CASSLGLITDTQYF. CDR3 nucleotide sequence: TGTGCCAGCAGCCTAGGACTTATCACAGATACGCAGTATTTT.

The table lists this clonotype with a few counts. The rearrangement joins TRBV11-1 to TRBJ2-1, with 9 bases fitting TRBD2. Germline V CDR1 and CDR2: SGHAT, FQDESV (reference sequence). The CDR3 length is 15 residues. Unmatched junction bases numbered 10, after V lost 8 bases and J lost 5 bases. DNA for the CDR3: TGTGCCAGCGGCCACAGCGGGAGGAAGAACAATGAGCAGTTCTTC. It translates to CASGHSGRKNNEQFF.

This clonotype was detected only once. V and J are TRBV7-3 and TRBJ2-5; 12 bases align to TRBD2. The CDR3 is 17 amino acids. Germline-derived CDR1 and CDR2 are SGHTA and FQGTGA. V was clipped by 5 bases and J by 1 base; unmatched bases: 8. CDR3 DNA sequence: TGTGCCAGCAGCCGGGGACTAGCGGGCATTCTCCAAGAGACCCAGTACTTC. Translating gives CASSRGLAGILQETQYF.

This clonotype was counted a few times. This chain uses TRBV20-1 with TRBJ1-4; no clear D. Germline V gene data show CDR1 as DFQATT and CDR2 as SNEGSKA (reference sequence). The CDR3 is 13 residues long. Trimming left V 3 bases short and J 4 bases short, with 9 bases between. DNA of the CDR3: TGCAGTGCTAGCAAAGGCATTAATGAAAAACTGTTTTTT. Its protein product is CSASKGINEKLFF.

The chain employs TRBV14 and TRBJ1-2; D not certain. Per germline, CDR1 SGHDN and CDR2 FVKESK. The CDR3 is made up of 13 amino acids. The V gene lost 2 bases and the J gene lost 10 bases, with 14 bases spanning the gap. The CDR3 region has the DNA TGTGCCAGCAGCCAACCGACCGGGTTTGCCTACACCTTC. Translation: CASSQPTGFAYTF.

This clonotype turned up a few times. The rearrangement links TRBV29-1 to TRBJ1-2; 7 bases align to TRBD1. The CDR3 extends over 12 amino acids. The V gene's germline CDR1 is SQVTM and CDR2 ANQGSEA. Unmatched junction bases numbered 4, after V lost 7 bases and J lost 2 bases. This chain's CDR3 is CSAMTGNYGYTF. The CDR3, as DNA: TGCAGCGCCATGACAGGGAACTATGGCTACACCTTC.